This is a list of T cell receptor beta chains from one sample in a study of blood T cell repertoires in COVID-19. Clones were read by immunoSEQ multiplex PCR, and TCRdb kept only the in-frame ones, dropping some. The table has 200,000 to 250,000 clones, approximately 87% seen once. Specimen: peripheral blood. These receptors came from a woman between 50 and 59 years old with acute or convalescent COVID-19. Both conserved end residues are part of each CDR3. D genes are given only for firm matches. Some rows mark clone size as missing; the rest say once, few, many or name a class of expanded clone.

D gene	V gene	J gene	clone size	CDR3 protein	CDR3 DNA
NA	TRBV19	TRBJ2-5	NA	CASSLDRGQETQYF	TGTGCCAGTAGCCTCGACCGAGGCCAAGAGACCCAGTACTTC
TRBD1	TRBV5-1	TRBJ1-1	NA	CASSLGTGSTEAFF	TGCGCCAGCAGCTTGGGGACAGGGAGCACTGAAGCTTTCTTT
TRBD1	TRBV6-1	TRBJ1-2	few	CASSEEGATYGYTF	TGTGCCAGCAGTGAAGAGGGGGCAACCTATGGCTACACCTTC
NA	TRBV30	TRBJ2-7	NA	CAWSGRGSYEQYF	TGTGCCTGGAGTGGAAGGGGGTCCTACGAGCAGTACTTC
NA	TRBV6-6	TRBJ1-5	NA	CASSYAWTVNQPQHF	TGTGCCAGCAGTTATGCGTGGACAGTCAATCAGCCCCAGCATTTT
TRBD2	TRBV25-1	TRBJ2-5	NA	CASSELGLVGQETQYF	TGTGCCAGCAGTGAACTCGGACTAGTCGGGCAAGAGACCCAGTACTTC
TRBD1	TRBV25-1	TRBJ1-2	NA	CASRDRERYGYTF	TGTGCCAGCCGGGACAGGGAACGTTATGGCTACACCTTC
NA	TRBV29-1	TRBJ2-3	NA	CSVDEGSGTDTQYF	TGCAGCGTTGACGAGGGATCGGGCACAGATACGCAGTATTTT
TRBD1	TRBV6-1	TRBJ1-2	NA	CASSEGPGQGTGYTF	TGTGCCAGCAGTGAAGGACCGGGACAGGGAACGGGCTACACCTTC
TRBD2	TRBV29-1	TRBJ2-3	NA	CSASGASIDTQYF	TGCAGCGCGAGCGGGGCAAGCATAGATACGCAGTATTTT
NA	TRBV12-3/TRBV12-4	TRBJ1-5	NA	CASSLTGNQPQHF	TGTGCCAGCAGTTTAACAGGCAATCAGCCCCAGCATTTT
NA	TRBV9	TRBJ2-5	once	CASSVAAALGTQYF	TGTGCCAGCAGCGTAGCCGCGGCTCTAGGGACCCAGTACTTC
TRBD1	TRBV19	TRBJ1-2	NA	CASKLPGQGPANYGYTF	TGTGCCAGTAAACTTCCGGGACAGGGGCCTGCAAACTATGGCTACACCTTC
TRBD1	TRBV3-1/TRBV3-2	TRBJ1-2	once	CASSQTGGVDYGYTF	TGTGCCAGCAGCCAAACAGGGGGCGTAGACTATGGCTACACCTTC
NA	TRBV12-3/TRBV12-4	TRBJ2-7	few	CASSYGGPYEQYF	TGTGCCAGCAGTTATGGCGGTCCCTACGAGCAGTACTTC
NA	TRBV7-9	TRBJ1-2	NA	CASSFRENYGYTF	TGTGCCAGCAGCTTCAGGGAAAACTATGGCTACACCTTC
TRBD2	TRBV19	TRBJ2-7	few	CASSTEGLAGAEQYF	TGTGCCAGTAGTACCGAAGGACTAGCGGGGGCCGAGCAGTACTTC
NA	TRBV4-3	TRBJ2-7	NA	CASSQRGFYEQYF	TGCGCCAGCAGCCAGAGGGGGTTCTACGAGCAGTACTTC
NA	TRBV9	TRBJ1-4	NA	CASSPRGGLTNEKLFF	TGTGCCAGCAGCCCTAGAGGCGGGTTAACTAATGAAAAACTGTTTTTT
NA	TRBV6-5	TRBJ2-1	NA	CASSYRTSNSYNEQFF	TGTGCCAGCAGTTACCGCACTAGCAACTCCTACAATGAGCAGTTCTTC
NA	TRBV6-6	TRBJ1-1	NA	CASSYARETEAFF	TGTGCCAGCAGTTACGCCAGGGAAACTGAAGCTTTCTTT
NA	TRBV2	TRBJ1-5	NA	CASSPRWVGNQPQHF	TGTGCCAGCAGCCCCAGGTGGGTAGGCAATCAGCCCCAGCATTTT
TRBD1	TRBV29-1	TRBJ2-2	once	CSVSADRGGTGELFF	TGCAGCGTTTCGGCGGACAGGGGGGGAACCGGGGAGCTGTTTTTT
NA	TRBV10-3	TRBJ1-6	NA	CAIKDSQSPLHF	TGTGCCATCAAGGACAGTCAATCACCCCTCCACTTT
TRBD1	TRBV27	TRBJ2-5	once	CASSTTGMKTQYF	TGTGCCAGCAGCACGACAGGGATGAAGACCCAGTACTTC
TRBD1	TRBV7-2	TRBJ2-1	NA	CASSSPPGQGVIEQFF	TGTGCCAGCAGCTCACCGCCGGGACAGGGGGTGATTGAGCAGTTCTTC
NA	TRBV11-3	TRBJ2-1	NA	CASSPGKGGGINEQFF	TGTGCCAGCAGCCCTGGGAAAGGTGGGGGGATCAATGAGCAGTTCTTC
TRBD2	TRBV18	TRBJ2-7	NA	CASSPGGSGRYEQYF	TGTGCCAGCTCACCCGGGGGTAGCGGGAGGTACGAGCAGTACTTC